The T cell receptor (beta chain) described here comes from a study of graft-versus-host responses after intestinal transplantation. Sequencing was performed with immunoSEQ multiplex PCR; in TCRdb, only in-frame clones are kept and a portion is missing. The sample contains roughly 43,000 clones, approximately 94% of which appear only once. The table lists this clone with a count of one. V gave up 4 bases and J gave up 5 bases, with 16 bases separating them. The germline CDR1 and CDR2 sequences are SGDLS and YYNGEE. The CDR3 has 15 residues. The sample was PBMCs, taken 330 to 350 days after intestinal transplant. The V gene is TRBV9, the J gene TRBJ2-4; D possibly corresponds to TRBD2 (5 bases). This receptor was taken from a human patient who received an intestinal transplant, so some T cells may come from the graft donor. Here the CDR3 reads CASSPLMDGENIQYF. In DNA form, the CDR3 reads TGTGCCAGCAGCCCGTTAATGGACGGGGAAAACATTCAGTACTTC.